The 16 T cell receptor beta chains presented below share a single source sample, sequenced in a study of blood T cells in healthy people across ages (dated by TCRdb to 2014 to 2015). The library was made by 5' RACE. The data were produced on an Illumina HiSeq 2500. A second roughly 6 to 11 cycle PCR used a sample-barcoded 5' primer and a J-beta primer mix. TCRdb took the public reads, trimmed them with fastp at Q25, ran MiXCR for clone calling and kept in-frame beta chains. Rows are unified per CDR3 protein, each entry keeping the most common DNA and genes. The sample table contains approximately 1.5 million distinct CDR3 sequences; only one count was recorded for 30% to 40% of them. Of the sample, about 11% is held by the ten largest clones. Sample: blood. These receptor sequences come from a woman in her thirties in good health.

This chain uses TRBV11-2 with TRBJ2-1, with 9 bases lining up with TRBD2. Trimming took 5 bases from V and 7 from J; bases not matched to a gene: 9. Germline V gene sequence: CDR1 SGHAT, CDR2 FQNNGV. This CDR3 has 15 amino acids. CDR3 in DNA: TGTGCCAGCAGCCCATTAGCGGGAGTAGGTAATGAGCAGTTCTTC. Encoded protein: CASSPLAGVGNEQFF.

The chain has TRBV27 and TRBJ1-2, with D perhaps TRBD1 (6 bases). The CDR3 extends over 13 amino acids. Germline-derived CDR1 and CDR2 are MNHEY and SMNVEV (reference sequence). V lost 3 bases, J lost 8 bases, and 13 bases lay in between. CDR3 region: CASSFRGLQGYTF. The CDR3 DNA reads TGTGCCAGCAGTTTCCGGGGGCTCCAGGGCTACACCTTC.

The sample holds a few counts of this clonotype. A much larger clone differs from this one at a single base, so this may be a read error. The V gene is TRBV20-1, the J gene TRBJ2-7; D is possibly TRBD2 (6 bases). The V gene's germline CDR1 is DFQATT and CDR2 SNEGSKA (reference sequence). The V gene lost 3 bases and the J gene lost 5 bases, with 17 bases spanning the gap. The CDR3 contains 14 residues. The CDR3 sequence is CSASLARGPNEQYF. The CDR3 DNA is TGCAGTGCTAGCCTAGCGAGAGGGCCGAACGAGCAGTACTTC.

V is TRBV11-2 and J is TRBJ2-7, with no clear D. CDR3 length equals 14 residues. Germline loops: CDR1 SGHAT, CDR2 FQNNGV. Trimming removed 6 bases from V and 6 bases from J, with 18 bases in between. CDR3 bases: TGTGCCAGCAGTACTGGGTCGGGCAAGGTCGAGCAGTACTTC. Protein product: CASSTGSGKVEQYF.

This clonotype was detected a few times. The CDR3 DNA sequence: TGTGCCAGCAGTGAAGGCCTCCAGGTAGTCCGCACTGAAGCTTTCTTT. Protein sequence: CASSEGLQVVRTEAFF. The chain is built from TRBV2 and TRBJ1-1; no clear D gene. Trimming left V 1 base short and J 4 bases short, with 16 bases between. This CDR3 comprises 16 residues. Germline lookup yields CDR1 SNHLY and CDR2 FYNNEI.

This clonotype was seen many times. This rearrangement joins TRBV5-6 to TRBJ2-3; possibly TRBD1 or TRBD2 for D (5 bases each). The CDR3 is 12 amino acids. The germline V and J ends were trimmed by 8 bases and 7 bases, with 14 bases remaining between them. Germline V gene lookup returns CDR1 SGHDT and CDR2 YYEEEE. CDR3 sequence: CASGTERNTQYF. CDR3 DNA sequence: TGTGCCAGTGGGACGGAGAGGAATACGCAGTATTTT.

This clonotype has a single count. The chain has TRBV25-1 and TRBJ2-5; D remains ambiguous. Germline V gene sequence: CDR1 MGHDK, CDR2 SYGVNS. The CDR3 contains 14 residues. Trimming left V 3 bases short and J 5 bases short, with 13 bases between. CDR3 in amino acids: CASSEAGGLETQYF. The CDR3 nucleotides are TGTGCCAGCAGTGAGGCAGGCGGTTTGGAGACCCAGTACTTC.

The chain recombines TRBV2 with TRBJ2-6; TRBD1 matches 8 bases. Germline values: CDR1 SNHLY, CDR2 FYNNEI. The CDR3 consists of 16 residues. J lost 2 bases, V lost 1 base, and 1 base had no gene match. This chain's CDR3 is CASSEVTGAGANVLTF. The CDR3 DNA reads TGTGCCAGCAGTGAAGTGACAGGGGCTGGGGCCAACGTCCTGACTTTC.

The table lists this clonotype with a few counts. This rearrangement joins TRBV5-1 to TRBJ2-5; D is unresolved. V shed 4 bases and J shed 2 bases, with 18 bases lying between them. Looked up from germline, CDR1 is SGHRS and CDR2 is YFSETQ. The CDR3 runs to 16 residues. The CDR3: CASSLTPGRLQETQYF. The CDR3 DNA is TGCGCCAGCAGCCTCACCCCAGGACGGCTGCAAGAGACCCAGTACTTC.

This clonotype was picked up a small number of times. The J gene is TRBJ1-6, the V gene TRBV5-1, with 7 bases fitting TRBD1. The V gene end was trimmed by 3 bases and the J gene end by 6 bases; junction bases not matched to a gene: 9. CDR1 SGHRS and CDR2 YFSETQ come from the germline V gene. CDR3 length: 16 amino acids. As DNA, the CDR3 is TGCGCCAGCAGCTGGTCCGGGGACAGATCTAATTCACCCCTCCACTTT. It translates to CASSWSGDRSNSPLHF.

This clonotype was counted only a few times. The chain combines TRBV7-8 with TRBJ1-5; the D gene is possibly TRBD1 (5 bases). The germline gives CDR1 SGHVS, CDR2 FQNEAQ. The CDR3 spans 17 residues. Trimming stripped 5 bases from V and 4 bases from J, with 21 bases between. CDR3 coding DNA: TGTGCCAGCAGCACTCGCCGGACACAGGTTACGAATCAGCCCCAGCATTTT. Translating gives CASSTRRTQVTNQPQHF.

This chain links TRBV20-1 with TRBJ2-7; no reliable D call. The CDR3 spans 12 residues. Germline lookup yields CDR1 DFQATT and CDR2 SNEGSKA (reference sequence). V dropped 4 bases and J dropped 2 bases, with 9 bases sitting between them. The CDR3 DNA sequence: TGCAGTGCTAATGGGCTGACCTACGAGCAGTACTTC. It yields the protein CSANGLTYEQYF.

This rearrangement joins TRBV2 to TRBJ2-1; no reliable D call. The germline gives CDR1 SNHLY, CDR2 FYNNEI. V shed 9 bases and J shed 4 bases, with 13 bases lying between them. The CDR3 sequence is 13 residues long. CDR3 protein: CASKPVRYNEQFF. CDR3 in DNA: TGTGCCAGTAAACCCGTCAGATACAATGAGCAGTTCTTC.

This clonotype has just one count. V gene TRBV4-1 combines with J gene TRBJ2-1; D is ambiguous. CDR1 and CDR2 (germline): MGHRA, YSYEKL. This CDR3 region has 14 residues. With 0 bases removed from V and 7 bases from J, the gap between germline ends came to 10 bases. CDR3 sequence reads: CASSQDRGANEQFF. The DNA for the CDR3 is TGCGCCAGCAGCCAAGATAGAGGCGCTAATGAGCAGTTCTTC.

J is TRBJ1-4 and V is TRBV5-6; 7 positions agree with TRBD1. Unmatched junction bases numbered 7, after V lost 4 bases and J lost 7 bases. The CDR3 totals 14 residues. CDR1 and CDR2 from the germline V gene are SGHDT and YYEEEE. CDR3 bases: TGTGCCAGCAGCCGGGGGACAGAACGTGAAAAACTGTTTTTT. Translated: CASSRGTEREKLFF.

This chain uses TRBV5-1 with TRBJ2-2; TRBD2 is a possible D gene (6 bases). CDR1 SGHRS and CDR2 YFSETQ come from the germline V gene. Trimming cost V 7 bases and J 2 bases, with 18 bases left between them. The CDR3 is 16 amino acids. CDR3 sequence reads: CASGSAGTFNTGELFF. The CDR3 region has the DNA TGCGCCAGCGGCTCGGCCGGGACTTTCAACACCGGGGAGCTGTTTTTT.